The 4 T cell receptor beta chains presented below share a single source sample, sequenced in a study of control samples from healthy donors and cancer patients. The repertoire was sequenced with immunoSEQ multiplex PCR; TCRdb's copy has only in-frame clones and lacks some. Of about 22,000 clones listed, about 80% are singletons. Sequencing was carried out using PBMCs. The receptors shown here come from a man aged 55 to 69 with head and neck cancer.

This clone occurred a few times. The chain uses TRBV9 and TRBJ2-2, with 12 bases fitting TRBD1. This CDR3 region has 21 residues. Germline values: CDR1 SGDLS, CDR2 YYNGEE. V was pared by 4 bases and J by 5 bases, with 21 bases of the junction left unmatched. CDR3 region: CASSPRTRVGGTGGKTGELFF. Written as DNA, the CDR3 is TGTGCCAGCAGCCCACGGACCCGCGTAGGGGGGACAGGGGGCAAAACCGGGGAGCTGTTTTTT.

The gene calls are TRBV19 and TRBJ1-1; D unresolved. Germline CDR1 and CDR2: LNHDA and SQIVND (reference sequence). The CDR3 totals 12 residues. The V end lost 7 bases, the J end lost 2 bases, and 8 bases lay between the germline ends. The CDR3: CASTRGNTEAFF. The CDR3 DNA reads TGTGCCAGTACCCGGGGAAACACTGAAGCTTTCTTT.

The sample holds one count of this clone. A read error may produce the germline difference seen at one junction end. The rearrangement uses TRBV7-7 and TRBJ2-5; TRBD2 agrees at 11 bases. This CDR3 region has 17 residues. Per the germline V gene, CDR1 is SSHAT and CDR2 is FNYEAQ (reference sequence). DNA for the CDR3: TGTGCTAGCAGCGCCCTAACTAGCGGGAGTCTAAGTGAGACCCAGTACTTC. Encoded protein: CASSALTSGSLSETQYF.

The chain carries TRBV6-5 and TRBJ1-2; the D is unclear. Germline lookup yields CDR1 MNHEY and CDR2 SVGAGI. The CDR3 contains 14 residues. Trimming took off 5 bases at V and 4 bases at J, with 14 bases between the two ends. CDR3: CASSRTSQSYGYTF. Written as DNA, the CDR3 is TGTGCCAGCAGTCGAACCTCACAATCCTATGGCTACACCTTC.